This entry lists 23 T cell receptor beta chains sequenced from one sample in a study of T cell responses to AZD1222 COVID-19 vaccine. Sequencing used immunoSEQ multiplex PCR; TCRdb keeps in-frame clones, though not all of them. The table lists roughly 130,000 clones, 88% of them singletons. The sample here was peripheral blood, taken on day 0 of AZD1222 vaccination. Receptors originate from an adult in good health.

The V gene is TRBV5-1, the J gene TRBJ2-7; possibly TRBD1 or TRBD2 for D (5 bases each). V was clipped by 3 bases and J by 2 bases, with 18 bases between them. The CDR3 is 16 amino acids. Germline loops: CDR1 SGHRS, CDR2 YFSETQ. The CDR3 loop reads CASSWGWGSLPYEQYF. The CDR3 DNA is TGCGCCAGCAGCTGGGGGTGGGGTAGCTTACCCTACGAGCAGTACTTC.

The chain is built from TRBV7-9 and TRBJ2-5, with D possibly TRBD2 on 6 matching bases. Germline V gene sequence: CDR1 SEHNR, CDR2 FQNEAQ (reference sequence). V was clipped by 2 bases and J by 1 base, with 20 bases between them. This CDR3 region has 18 residues. This CDR3 reads CASSLPGRAGRSQETQYF. For the CDR3, the DNA is TGTGCCAGCAGCTTACCCGGACGGGCGGGGAGATCCCAAGAGACCCAGTACTTC.

This chain links TRBV10-2 with TRBJ2-5; D perhaps matches TRBD2 (5 bases). The germline V gene encodes CDR1 WSHSY and CDR2 SAAADI. Trimming took 7 bases from V and 7 from J, leaving 19 bases between them. This CDR3 contains 14 residues. In DNA form, the CDR3 reads TGCGCCAGCACCCTATCCTCCCCCCGGGGGACCCAGTACTTC. This encodes CASTLSSPRGTQYF.

The V and J genes are TRBV5-1 and TRBJ1-1, with 7 bases fitting TRBD1. This CDR3 comprises 13 residues. Germline V lookup: CDR1 SGHRS, CDR2 YFSETQ. V lost 4 bases and J lost 3; bases outside the gene matches: 3. CDR3 nucleotide sequence: TGCGCCAGCAGCCCCGGACAGGACACTGAAGCTTTCTTT. The encoded protein is CASSPGQDTEAFF.

In DNA form, the CDR3 reads TGTGCCAGTATTCCGACAGGGGGCATTGAAAAACTGTTTTTT. As protein: CASIPTGGIEKLFF. The V gene is TRBV19, the J gene TRBJ1-4; 10 positions match TRBD1. The V gene's germline CDR1 is LNHDA and CDR2 SQIVND (reference sequence). J lost 7 bases, V lost 7 bases, and 6 bases had no gene match. The CDR3 is made up of 14 amino acids.

V gene TRBV9 combines with J gene TRBJ1-1; D unclear. The ends were cut back, 0 bases at V and 10 bases at J, with 16 bases in the middle. The CDR3 consists of 14 residues. Germline values: CDR1 SGDLS, CDR2 YYNGEE. For the CDR3, the DNA is TGTGCCAGCAGCGTAGAAGGCAGTGGGGTCGGAGCTTTCTTT. Residues: CASSVEGSGVGAFF.

This clone came up once. V gene TRBV18 combines with J gene TRBJ2-7; 7 nucleotides line up with TRBD2. This CDR3 is built from 15 residues. The trim removed 0 bases at V and 0 bases at J, leaving 2 bases unmatched. Germline V gene sequence: CDR1 KGHSH, CDR2 LQKENI. In nucleotides, the CDR3 is TGTGCCAGCTCACCACCGGGCGGGAGCTCCTACGAGCAGTACTTC. Its translation is CASSPPGGSSYEQYF.

The J gene is TRBJ1-5, the V gene TRBV6-4, with TRBD1 matching over 8 bases. CDR3 length equals 16 residues. Germline assignment: CDR1 MRHNA and CDR2 SNTAGT. Trimming at V came to 1 base and at J to 5 bases, leaving 7 bases not matched to a gene. The CDR3 is CASSDLGTGNHQPQHF. The CDR3 DNA reads TGTGCCAGCAGTGACTTGGGGACAGGAAACCATCAGCCCCAGCATTTT.

The J gene is TRBJ2-7, the V gene TRBV10-3; the match to TRBD1 covers 7 bases. Looked up from germline, CDR1 is ENHRY and CDR2 is SYGVKD. CDR3 length: 15 amino acids. The V and J ends lost 6 bases and 2 bases, in that order; junction bases with no gene match: 10. For the CDR3, the DNA is TGTGCCATCAGATCCCGGGACAGTGTAACCTACGAGCAGTACTTC. Translating it yields CAIRSRDSVTYEQYF.

The rearrangement uses TRBV7-2 and TRBJ2-7; 7 bases fit TRBD1. Germline lookup yields CDR1 SGHTA and CDR2 FQGNSA. The CDR3 runs to 15 residues. V gave up 4 bases and J gave up 1 base; unmatched junction bases: 7. In nucleotides, the CDR3 is TGTGCCAGCAGCTCCCCCTGGACAGGTTCCTACGAGCAGTACTTC. Translated, it gives CASSSPWTGSYEQYF.

V and J are TRBV2 and TRBJ2-3; no definite D call. V was shortened by 6 bases and J by 0 bases, with 10 bases between the two germline ends. The CDR3 has 14 residues. CDR1 and CDR2 from the germline V gene are SNHLY and FYNNEI. For the CDR3, the DNA is TGTGCCAGCAGGAACCTGATGAGCACAGATACGCAGTATTTT. Amino acid sequence: CASRNLMSTDTQYF.

This chain uses TRBV6-5 with TRBJ2-2; unclear D gene. The CDR3 has 14 residues. In germline, CDR1 is MNHEY, CDR2 SVGAGI. V lost 5 bases to trimming and J lost 2 bases, with 9 bases between them. CDR3: CASSPKRNTGELFF. CDR3 in DNA: TGTGCCAGCAGTCCTAAAAGAAACACCGGGGAGCTGTTTTTT.

V and J are TRBV5-5 and TRBJ2-3; D might be TRBD2 (5 bases). The V gene lost 2 bases and the J gene lost 5 bases, with 9 bases spanning the gap. This CDR3 spans 13 amino acids. Germline V gene lookup returns CDR1 SGHKS and CDR2 YYEKEE (reference sequence). The CDR3 nucleotides are TGTGCCAGCAGCTTTCGTGAGGGAGATACGCAGTATTTT. Translating it yields CASSFREGDTQYF.

Notes on this clone: Other nucleotide sequences in the sample specify the same CDR3. V is TRBV13 and J is TRBJ1-2, with TRBD1 as a possible D gene (5 bases). Trimming removed 1 base from V and 7 bases from J, with 10 bases in between. Per the germline V gene, CDR1 is PRHDT and CDR2 is FYEKMQ (reference sequence). The CDR3 has 13 residues. In DNA form, the CDR3 reads TGTGCCAGCAGCTTAGATGGGGGAGGTGGCTACACCTTC. Protein product: CASSLDGGGGYTF.

This clone appeared once. The rearrangement links TRBV9 to TRBJ1-4; no definite D call. The germline gives CDR1 SGDLS, CDR2 YYNGEE. The germline V and J ends were trimmed by 4 bases and 5 bases, with 21 bases remaining between them. This CDR3 comprises 17 residues. CDR3 loop: CASSPYGSGVANEKLFF. The CDR3 DNA reads TGTGCCAGCAGCCCTTACGGGAGCGGGGTCGCGAATGAAAAACTGTTTTTT.

This clone was recorded once. The J gene is TRBJ2-2, the V gene TRBV14; D unresolved. V was trimmed by 0 bases and J by 5 bases, leaving 7 bases between them. In germline, CDR1 is SGHDN, CDR2 FVKESK. The CDR3 is 14 residues long. The CDR3 DNA sequence: TGTGCCAGCAGCCAAGATGGCTGGACCGGGGAGCTGTTTTTT. It is translated as CASSQDGWTGELFF.

This clone was detected only a few times. The genes are TRBV15 and TRBJ1-5; 10 bases line up with TRBD1. With V trimmed by 5 bases and J by 2 bases, 6 bases remained unmatched. CDR3 length equals 16 residues. Germline values: CDR1 LNHNV, CDR2 YYDKDF (reference sequence). CDR3 region: CATSWDRGRGNQPQHF. CDR3 nucleotide sequence: TGTGCCACCAGCTGGGACAGGGGAAGGGGCAATCAGCCCCAGCATTTT. Looking up the rest from reference TRBV15 and TRBJ1-5 gives the full variable domain: DAMVIQNPRYQVTQFGKPVTLSCSQTLNHNVMYWYQQKSSQAPKLLFHYYDKDFNNEADTPDNFQSRRPNTSFCFLDIRSPGLGDTAMYLCATSWDRGRGNQPQHFGDGTRLSIL.

V and J are TRBV5-4 and TRBJ1-5; 11 bases are a match to TRBD1. The CDR3 totals 16 residues. Germline CDR1 is SGHNT and CDR2 is YYREEE (reference sequence). Germline trimming cut 2 bases from V and 5 bases from J; bases unmatched to any gene: 6. The CDR3: CASSLGTGGQDQPQHF. The CDR3 nucleotides read TGTGCCAGCAGCTTAGGGACAGGGGGACAGGATCAGCCCCAGCATTTT. The full variable domain, in which reference TRBV5-4 and TRBJ1-5 provide the parts outside the CDR3, is ETGVTQSPTHLIKTRGQQVTLRCSSQSGHNTVSWYQQALGQGPQFIFQYYREEENGRGNFPPRFSGLQFPNYSSELNVNALELDDSALYLCASSLGTGGQDQPQHFGDGTRLSIL.

The chain has TRBV30 and TRBJ2-2; tentative D call: TRBD1 (5 bases). Trimming removed 3 bases from V and 4 bases from J, with 15 bases in between. Germline V gene data show CDR1 as GTSNPN and CDR2 as SVGIG (reference sequence). The CDR3 consists of 15 residues. CDR3 DNA sequence: TGTGCCTGGAGAAATACAGGCCGAGCCACCGGGGAGCTGTTTTTT. Translated: CAWRNTGRATGELFF.

This chain uses TRBV11-1 with TRBJ2-7; D is tentatively TRBD1 or TRBD2 (6 bases each). The CDR3 consists of 15 residues. V was shortened by 5 bases and J by 4 bases, with 18 bases between the two germline ends. CDR1 and CDR2 from the germline V gene are SGHAT and FQDESV (reference sequence). The CDR3 here is CASSPRSGGQYEQYF. CDR3 nucleotide sequence: TGTGCCAGCAGCCCCCGGTCCGGGGGCCAGTACGAGCAGTACTTC.

This clone occurred a few times. The rearrangement joins TRBV19 to TRBJ2-1; the D call may be TRBD1 or TRBD2 (7 bases each). Germline loops: CDR1 LNHDA, CDR2 SQIVND (reference sequence). The V gene lost 5 bases and the J gene lost 5 bases, with 16 bases spanning the gap. The CDR3 is 15 amino acids. The DNA for the CDR3 is TGTGCCAGTAGTCCCAGGGGGGGGGAAAACAATGAGCAGTTCTTC. It translates to CASSPRGGENNEQFF. Supplemented by reference TRBV19 and TRBJ2-1, the full variable domain reads DGGITQSPKYLFRKEGQNVTLSCEQNLNHDAMYWYRQDPGQGLRLIYYSQIVNDFQKGDIAEGYSVSREKKESFPLTVTSAQKNPTAFYLCASSPRGGENNEQFFGPGTRLTVL.

The chain links TRBV6-6 to TRBJ2-5; no reliable D call. The CDR3 is 14 residues long. Germline CDR1 and CDR2: MNHNY and SVGAGI (reference sequence). V was cut by 2 bases and J by 3 bases, with 10 bases left in between. The CDR3 loop is CASSYPPGKETQYF. In nucleotides, the CDR3 is TGTGCCAGCAGTTACCCCCCAGGAAAAGAGACCCAGTACTTC.

This chain connects TRBV7-9 to TRBJ2-3, with 7 bases aligning to TRBD1. Looked up from germline, CDR1 is SEHNR and CDR2 is FQNEAQ (reference sequence). V lost 1 base, J lost 0 bases, and 1 base stayed unmatched. The CDR3 contains 15 residues. The CDR3 DNA sequence: TGTGCCAGCAGCTTAGTACAGGGGAGCACAGATACGCAGTATTTT. As protein: CASSLVQGSTDTQYF.